This T cell receptor (beta chain) was found in a study of blood T cells in healthy people across ages. Using a J-beta primer mix together with a sample-barcoded 5' primer, a second PCR was run for roughly 6 to 11 cycles. One entry per CDR3 protein results from TCRdb running MiXCR on the 5' RACE reads. This sample has about 400,000 distinct CDR3 sequences, with 45% to 65% found just once. The source of this sequence is a man between 60 and 75 years old in good health. The material sequenced was blood.

The CDR3 coding sequence is TGTGCCAGCAGCTTAGAGGAGGGGAAAAGCTATGGCTACACCTTC. Translation gives CASSLEEGKSYGYTF. The chain joins TRBV7-2 to TRBJ1-2; weak D call: TRBD1 (5 bases). The CDR3 consists of 15 residues. Trimming stripped 1 base from V and 4 bases from J, with 13 bases between. Germline V gene lookup returns CDR1 SGHTA and CDR2 FQGNSA. Complete variable domain (other parts from reference TRBV7-2 and TRBJ1-2): GAGVSQSPSNKVTEKGKDVELRCDPISGHTALYWYRQSLGQGLEFLIYFQGNSAPDKSGLPSDRFSAERTGGSVSTLTIQRTQQEDSAVYLCASSLEEGKSYGYTFGSGTRLTVV.